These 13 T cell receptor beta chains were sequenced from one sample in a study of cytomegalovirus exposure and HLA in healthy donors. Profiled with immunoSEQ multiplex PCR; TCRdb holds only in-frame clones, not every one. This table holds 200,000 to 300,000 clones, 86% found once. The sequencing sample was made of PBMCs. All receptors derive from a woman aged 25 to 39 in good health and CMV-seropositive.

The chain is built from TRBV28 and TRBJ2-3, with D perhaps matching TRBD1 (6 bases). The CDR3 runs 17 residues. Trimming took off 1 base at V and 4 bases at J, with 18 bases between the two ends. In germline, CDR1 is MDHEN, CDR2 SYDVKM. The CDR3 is CASSLSTGDTHSDTQYF. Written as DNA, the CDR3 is TGTGCCAGCAGTTTATCGACAGGTGATACCCACTCAGATACGCAGTATTTT.

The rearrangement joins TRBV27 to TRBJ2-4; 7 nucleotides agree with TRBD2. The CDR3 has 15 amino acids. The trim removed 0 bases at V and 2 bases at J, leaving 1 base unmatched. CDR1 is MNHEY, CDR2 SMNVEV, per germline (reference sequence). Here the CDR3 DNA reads TGTGCCAGCAGTTTATCGGGAGGGACCAAAAACATTCAGTACTTC. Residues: CASSLSGGTKNIQYF.

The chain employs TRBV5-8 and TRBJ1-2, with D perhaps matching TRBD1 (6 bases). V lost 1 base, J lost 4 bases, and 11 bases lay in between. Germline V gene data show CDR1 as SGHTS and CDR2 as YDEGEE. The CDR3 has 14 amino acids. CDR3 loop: CASSLQGNSYGYTF. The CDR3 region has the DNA TGTGCCAGCAGCTTGCAGGGGAACTCCTATGGCTACACCTTC.

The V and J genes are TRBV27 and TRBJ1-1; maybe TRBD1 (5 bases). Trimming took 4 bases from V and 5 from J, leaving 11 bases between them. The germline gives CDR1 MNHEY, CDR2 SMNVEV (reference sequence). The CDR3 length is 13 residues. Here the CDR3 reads CASSYAGWTEAFF. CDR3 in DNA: TGTGCCAGCAGTTACGCAGGGTGGACTGAAGCTTTCTTT.

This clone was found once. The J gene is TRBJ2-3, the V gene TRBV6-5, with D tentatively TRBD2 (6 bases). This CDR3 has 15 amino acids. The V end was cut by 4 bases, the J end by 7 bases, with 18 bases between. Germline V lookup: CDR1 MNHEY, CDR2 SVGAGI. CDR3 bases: TGTGCCAGCAGTTTGAACGGAGGGCCTCCGTATACGCAGTATTTT. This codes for CASSLNGGPPYTQYF.

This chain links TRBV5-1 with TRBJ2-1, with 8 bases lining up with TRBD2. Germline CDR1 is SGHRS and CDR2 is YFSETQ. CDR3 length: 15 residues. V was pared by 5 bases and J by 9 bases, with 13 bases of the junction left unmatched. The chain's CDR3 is CASRFTREGRPEQFF. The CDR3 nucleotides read TGCGCCAGCAGATTTACACGGGAGGGTCGGCCTGAGCAGTTCTTC.

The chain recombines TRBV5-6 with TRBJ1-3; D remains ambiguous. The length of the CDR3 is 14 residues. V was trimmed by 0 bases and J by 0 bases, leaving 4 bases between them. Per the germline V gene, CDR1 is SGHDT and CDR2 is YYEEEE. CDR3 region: CASSLADSGNTIYF. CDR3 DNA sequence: TGTGCCAGCAGCTTGGCAGACTCTGGAAACACCATATATTTT. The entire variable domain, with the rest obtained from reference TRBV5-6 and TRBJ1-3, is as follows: DAGVTQSPTHLIKTRGQQVTLRCSPKSGHDTVSWYQQALGQGPQFIFQYYEEEERQRGNFPDRFSGHQFPNYSSELNVNALLLGDSALYLCASSLADSGNTIYFGEGSWLTVV.

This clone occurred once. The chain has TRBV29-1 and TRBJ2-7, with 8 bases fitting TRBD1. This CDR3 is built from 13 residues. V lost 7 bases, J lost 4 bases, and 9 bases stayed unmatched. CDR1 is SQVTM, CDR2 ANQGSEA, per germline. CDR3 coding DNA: TGCAGCGCAGGGACAGGCAGTTTTTACGAGCAGTACTTC. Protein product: CSAGTGSFYEQYF.

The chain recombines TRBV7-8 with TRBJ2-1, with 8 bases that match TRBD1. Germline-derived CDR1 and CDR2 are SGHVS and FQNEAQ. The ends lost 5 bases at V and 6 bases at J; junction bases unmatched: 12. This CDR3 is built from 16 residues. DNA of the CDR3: TGTGCCAGCAGCCCCTGGGGCGGGACAGGCTTCAATGAGCAGTTCTTC. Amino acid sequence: CASSPWGGTGFNEQFF.

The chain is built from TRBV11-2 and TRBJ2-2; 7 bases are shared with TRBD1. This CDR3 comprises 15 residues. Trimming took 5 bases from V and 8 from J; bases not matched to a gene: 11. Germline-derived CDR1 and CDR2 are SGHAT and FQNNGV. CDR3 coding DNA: TGTGCCAGCAGCCACCTTAAGGGGGCAGTTGGGGAGCTGTTTTTT. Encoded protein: CASSHLKGAVGELFF. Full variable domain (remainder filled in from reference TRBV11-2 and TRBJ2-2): EAGVAQSPRYKIIEKRQSVAFWCNPISGHATLYWYQQILGQGPKLLIQFQNNGVVDDSQLPKDRFSAERLKGVDSTLKIQPAKLEDSAVYLCASSHLKGAVGELFFGEGSRLTVL.

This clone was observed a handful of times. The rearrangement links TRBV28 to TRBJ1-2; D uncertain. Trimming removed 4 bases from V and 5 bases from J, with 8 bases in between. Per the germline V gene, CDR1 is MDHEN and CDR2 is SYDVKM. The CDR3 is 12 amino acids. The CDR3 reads CASSSGRYGYTF. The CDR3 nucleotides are TGTGCCAGCAGTTCGGGAAGATATGGCTACACCTTC.

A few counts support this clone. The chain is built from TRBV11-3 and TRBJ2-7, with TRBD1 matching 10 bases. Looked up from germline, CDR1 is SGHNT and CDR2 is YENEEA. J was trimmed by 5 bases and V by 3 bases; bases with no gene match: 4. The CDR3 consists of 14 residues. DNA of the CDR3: TGTGCCAGCAGCTTGGGGACAGGGGCCCACGAGCAGTACTTC. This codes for CASSLGTGAHEQYF.

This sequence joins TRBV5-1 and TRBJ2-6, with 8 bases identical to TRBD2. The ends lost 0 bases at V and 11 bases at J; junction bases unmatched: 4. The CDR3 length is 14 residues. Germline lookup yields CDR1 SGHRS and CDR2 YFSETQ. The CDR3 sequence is CASSLGVGGDVLTF. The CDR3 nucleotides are TGCGCCAGCAGCTTGGGAGTCGGGGGGGACGTCCTGACTTTC.